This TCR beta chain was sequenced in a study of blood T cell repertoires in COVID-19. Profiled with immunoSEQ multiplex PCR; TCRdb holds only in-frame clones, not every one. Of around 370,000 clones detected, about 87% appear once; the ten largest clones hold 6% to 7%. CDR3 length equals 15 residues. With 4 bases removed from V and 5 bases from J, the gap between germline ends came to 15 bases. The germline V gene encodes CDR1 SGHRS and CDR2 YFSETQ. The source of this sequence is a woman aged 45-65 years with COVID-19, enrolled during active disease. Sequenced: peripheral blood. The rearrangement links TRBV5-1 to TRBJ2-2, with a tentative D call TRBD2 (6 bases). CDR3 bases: TGCGCCAGCAGCCCCTCGTCACTAGCTACCGGGGAGCTGTTTTTT. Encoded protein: CASSPSSLATGELFF.